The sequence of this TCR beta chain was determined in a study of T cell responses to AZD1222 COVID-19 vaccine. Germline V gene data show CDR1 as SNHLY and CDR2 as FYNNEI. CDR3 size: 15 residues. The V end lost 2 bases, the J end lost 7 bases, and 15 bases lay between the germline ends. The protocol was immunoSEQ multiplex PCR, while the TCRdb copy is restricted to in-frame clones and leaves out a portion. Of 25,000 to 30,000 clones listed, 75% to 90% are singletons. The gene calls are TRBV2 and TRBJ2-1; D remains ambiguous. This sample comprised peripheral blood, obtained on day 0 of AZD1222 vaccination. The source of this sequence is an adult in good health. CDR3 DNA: TGTGCCAGCAGTGAATTTGACCTCAACGGGAATGAGCAGTTCTTC. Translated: CASSEFDLNGNEQFF. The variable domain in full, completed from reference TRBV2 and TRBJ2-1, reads EPEVTQTPSHQVTQMGQEVILRCVPISNHLYFYWYRQILGQKVEFLVSFYNNEISEKSEIFDDQFSVERPDGSNFTLKIRSTKLEDSAMYFCASSEFDLNGNEQFFGPGTRLTVL.